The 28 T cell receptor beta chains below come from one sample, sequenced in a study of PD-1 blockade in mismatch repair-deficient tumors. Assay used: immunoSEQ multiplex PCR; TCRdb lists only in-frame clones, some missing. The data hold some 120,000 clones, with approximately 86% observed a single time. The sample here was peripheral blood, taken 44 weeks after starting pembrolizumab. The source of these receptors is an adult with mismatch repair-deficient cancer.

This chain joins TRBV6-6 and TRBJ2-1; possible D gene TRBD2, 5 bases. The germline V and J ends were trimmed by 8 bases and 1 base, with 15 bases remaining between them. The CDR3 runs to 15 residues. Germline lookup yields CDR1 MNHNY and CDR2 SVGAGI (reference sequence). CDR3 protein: CASSNLSGSYNEQFF. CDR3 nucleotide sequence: TGTGCCAGCTCCAATTTGAGCGGATCCTACAATGAGCAGTTCTTC.

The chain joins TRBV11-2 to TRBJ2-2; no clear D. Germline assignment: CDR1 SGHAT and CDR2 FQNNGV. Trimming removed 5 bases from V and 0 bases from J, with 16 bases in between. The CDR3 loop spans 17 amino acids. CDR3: CASSPILVSPNTGELFF. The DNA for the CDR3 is TGTGCCAGCAGCCCAATCCTTGTTAGCCCGAACACCGGGGAGCTGTTTTTT.

In DNA form, the CDR3 reads TGTGCCAGCAGCTTTGGCCTAAGGGACACCGGGGAGCTGTTTTTT. Protein sequence: CASSFGLRDTGELFF. The rearrangement uses TRBV7-6 and TRBJ2-2; D gene uncertain. The CDR3 consists of 15 residues. CDR1 and CDR2 from the germline V gene are SGHVS and FNYEAQ. The V end was cut by 3 bases, the J end by 3 bases, with 11 bases between. The variable domain in full, with the rest retrieved from reference TRBV7-6 and TRBJ2-2, is GAGVSQSPRYKVTKRGQDVALRCDPISGHVSLYWYRQALGQGPEFLTYFNYEAQQDKSGLPNDRFSAERPEGSISTLTIQRTEQRDSAMYRCASSFGLRDTGELFFGEGSRLTVL.

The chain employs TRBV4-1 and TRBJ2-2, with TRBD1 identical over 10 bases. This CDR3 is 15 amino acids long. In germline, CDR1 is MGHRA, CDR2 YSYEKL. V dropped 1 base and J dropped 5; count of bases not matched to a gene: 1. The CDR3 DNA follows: TGCGCCAGCAGCCAAGGGACAGGGGGAACCGGGGAGCTGTTTTTT. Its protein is CASSQGTGGTGELFF.

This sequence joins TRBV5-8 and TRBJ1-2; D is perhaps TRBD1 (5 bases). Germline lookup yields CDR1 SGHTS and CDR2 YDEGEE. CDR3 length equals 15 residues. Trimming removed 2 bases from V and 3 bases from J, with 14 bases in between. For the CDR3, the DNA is TGTGCCAGCAGCTTCGGGGCGGGGCAGTACTATGGCTACACCTTC. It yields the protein CASSFGAGQYYGYTF.

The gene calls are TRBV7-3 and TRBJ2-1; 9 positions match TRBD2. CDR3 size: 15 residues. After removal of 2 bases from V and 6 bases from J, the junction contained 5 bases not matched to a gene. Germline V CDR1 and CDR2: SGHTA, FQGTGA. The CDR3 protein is CASSLEGLASNEQFF. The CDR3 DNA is TGTGCCAGCAGCTTAGAGGGACTAGCCTCCAATGAGCAGTTCTTC.

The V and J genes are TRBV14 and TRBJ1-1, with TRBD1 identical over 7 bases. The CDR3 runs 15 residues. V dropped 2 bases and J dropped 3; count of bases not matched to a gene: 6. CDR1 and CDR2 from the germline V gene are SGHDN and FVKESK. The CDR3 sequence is CASSQPTGTHTEAFF. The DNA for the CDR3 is TGTGCCAGCAGCCAACCGACAGGGACCCACACTGAAGCTTTCTTT.

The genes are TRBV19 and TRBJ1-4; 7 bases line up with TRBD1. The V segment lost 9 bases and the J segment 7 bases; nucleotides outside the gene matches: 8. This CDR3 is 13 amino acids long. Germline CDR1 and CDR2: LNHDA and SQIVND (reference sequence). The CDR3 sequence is CASREGALEKLFF. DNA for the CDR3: TGTGCCAGCCGGGAGGGGGCGCTTGAAAAACTGTTTTTT.

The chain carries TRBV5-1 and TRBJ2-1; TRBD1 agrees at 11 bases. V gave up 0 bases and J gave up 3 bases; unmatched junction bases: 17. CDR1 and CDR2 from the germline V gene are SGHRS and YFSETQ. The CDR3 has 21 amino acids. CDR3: CASSLALGLDRGRVVYNEQFF. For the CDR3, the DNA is TGCGCCAGCAGCTTGGCCTTGGGCCTGGACAGGGGGCGCGTAGTCTACAATGAGCAGTTCTTC.

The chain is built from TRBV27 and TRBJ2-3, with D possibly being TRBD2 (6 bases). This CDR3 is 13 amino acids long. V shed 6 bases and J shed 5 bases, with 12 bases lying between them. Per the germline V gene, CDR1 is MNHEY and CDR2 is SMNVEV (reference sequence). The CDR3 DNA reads TGTGCCAGCAGGACTAGTCGGGGAGATACGCAGTATTTT. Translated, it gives CASRTSRGDTQYF.

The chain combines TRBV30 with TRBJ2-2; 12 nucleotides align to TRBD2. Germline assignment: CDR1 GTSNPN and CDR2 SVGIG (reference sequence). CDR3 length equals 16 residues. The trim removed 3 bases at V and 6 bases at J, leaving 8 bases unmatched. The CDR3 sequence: CAWRATSGSKSGELFF. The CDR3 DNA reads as TGTGCCTGGAGGGCGACTAGCGGGAGTAAGTCCGGGGAGCTGTTTTTT.

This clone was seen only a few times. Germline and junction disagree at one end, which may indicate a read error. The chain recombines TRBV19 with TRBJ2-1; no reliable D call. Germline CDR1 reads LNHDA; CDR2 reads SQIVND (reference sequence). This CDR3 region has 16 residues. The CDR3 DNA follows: TGTGCCAGTAGTCTAGACATGGGTACTGCCTACAATGAGCAGTTCTTC. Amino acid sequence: CASSLDMGTAYNEQFF. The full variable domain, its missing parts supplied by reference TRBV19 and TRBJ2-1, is DGGITQSPKYLFRKEGQNVTLSCEQNLNHDAMYWYRQDPGQGLRLIYYSQIVNDFQKGDIAEGYSVSREKKESFPLTVTSAQKNPTAFYLCASSLDMGTAYNEQFFGPGTRLTVL.

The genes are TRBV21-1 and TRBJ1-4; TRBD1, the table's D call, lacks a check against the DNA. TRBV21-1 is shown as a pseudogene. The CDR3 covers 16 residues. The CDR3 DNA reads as TGTGCCAGCAGCGGAGGTCAGGGGATTATGGGTGAAAAACTGTTTTTT. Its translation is CASSGGQGIMGEKLFF.

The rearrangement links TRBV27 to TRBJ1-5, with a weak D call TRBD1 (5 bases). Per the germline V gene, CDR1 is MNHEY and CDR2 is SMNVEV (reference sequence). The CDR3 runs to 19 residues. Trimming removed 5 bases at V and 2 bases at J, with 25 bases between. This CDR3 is CASSLISGAGNGGNQPQHF. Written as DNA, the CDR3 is TGTGCCAGCAGTCTGATTTCCGGGGCCGGGAATGGGGGCAATCAGCCCCAGCATTTT.

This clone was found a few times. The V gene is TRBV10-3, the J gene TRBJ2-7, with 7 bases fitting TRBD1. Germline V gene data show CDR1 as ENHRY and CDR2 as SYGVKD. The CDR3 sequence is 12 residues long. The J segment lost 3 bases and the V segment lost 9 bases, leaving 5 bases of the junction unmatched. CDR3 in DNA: TGTGCCATATCCGGGACAGTCTACGAGCAGTACTTC. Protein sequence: CAISGTVYEQYF.

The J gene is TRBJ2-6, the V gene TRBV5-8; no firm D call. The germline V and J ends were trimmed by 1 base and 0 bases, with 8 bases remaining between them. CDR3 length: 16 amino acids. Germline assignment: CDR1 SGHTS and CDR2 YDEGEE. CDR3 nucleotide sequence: TGTGCCAGCAGCTTGTGGGCCGACTCTGGGGCCAACGTCCTGACTTTC. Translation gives CASSLWADSGANVLTF.

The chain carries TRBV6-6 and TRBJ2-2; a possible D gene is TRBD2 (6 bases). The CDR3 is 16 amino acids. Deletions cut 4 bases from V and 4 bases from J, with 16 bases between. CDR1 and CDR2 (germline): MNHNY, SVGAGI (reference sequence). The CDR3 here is CASSSRTTLSTGELFF. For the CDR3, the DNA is TGTGCCAGCAGTTCCCGGACTACCCTGAGCACCGGGGAGCTGTTTTTT.

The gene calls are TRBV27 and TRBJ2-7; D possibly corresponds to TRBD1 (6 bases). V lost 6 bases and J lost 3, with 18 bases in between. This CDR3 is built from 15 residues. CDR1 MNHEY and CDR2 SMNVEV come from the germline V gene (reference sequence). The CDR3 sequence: CASSPGWAGVYEQYF. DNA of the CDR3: TGTGCCAGCAGCCCGGGATGGGCAGGGGTCTACGAGCAGTACTTC.

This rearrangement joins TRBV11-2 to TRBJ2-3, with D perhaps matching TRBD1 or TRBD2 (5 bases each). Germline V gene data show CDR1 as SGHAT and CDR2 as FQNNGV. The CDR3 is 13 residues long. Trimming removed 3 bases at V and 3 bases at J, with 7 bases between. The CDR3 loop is CASSFGGTDTQYF. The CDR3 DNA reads TGTGCCAGCAGCTTTGGGGGAACAGATACGCAGTATTTT.

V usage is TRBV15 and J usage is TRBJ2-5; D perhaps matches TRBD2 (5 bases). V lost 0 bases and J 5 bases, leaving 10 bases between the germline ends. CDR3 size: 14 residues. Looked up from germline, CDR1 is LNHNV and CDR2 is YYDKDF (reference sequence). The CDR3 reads CATSRDVALETQYF. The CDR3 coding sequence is TGTGCCACCAGCAGAGATGTAGCGTTGGAGACCCAGTACTTC.

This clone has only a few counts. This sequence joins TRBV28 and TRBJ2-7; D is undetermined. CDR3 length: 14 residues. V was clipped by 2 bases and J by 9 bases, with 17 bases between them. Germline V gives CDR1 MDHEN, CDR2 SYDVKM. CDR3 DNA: TGTGCCAGCAGTTTACACCATTCGGGCTGGTCGCAGTACTTC. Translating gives CASSLHHSGWSQYF.

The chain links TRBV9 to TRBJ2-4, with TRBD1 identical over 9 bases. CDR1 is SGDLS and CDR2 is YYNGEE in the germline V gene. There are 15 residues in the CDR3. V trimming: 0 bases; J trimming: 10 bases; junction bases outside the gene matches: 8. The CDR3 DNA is TGTGCCAGCAGCGTAGGGGACAGGGTCAGGGCGATTCAGTACTTC. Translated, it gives CASSVGDRVRAIQYF.

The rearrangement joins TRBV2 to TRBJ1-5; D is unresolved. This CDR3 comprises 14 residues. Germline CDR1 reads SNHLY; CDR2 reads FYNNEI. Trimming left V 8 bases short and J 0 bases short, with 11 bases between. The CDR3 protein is CASRPDHSNQPQHF. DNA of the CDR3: TGTGCCAGCCGTCCGGACCATAGCAATCAGCCCCAGCATTTT. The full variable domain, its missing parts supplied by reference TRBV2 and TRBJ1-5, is EPEVTQTPSHQVTQMGQEVILRCVPISNHLYFYWYRQILGQKVEFLVSFYNNEISEKSEIFDDQFSVERPDGSNFTLKIRSTKLEDSAMYFCASRPDHSNQPQHFGDGTRLSIL.

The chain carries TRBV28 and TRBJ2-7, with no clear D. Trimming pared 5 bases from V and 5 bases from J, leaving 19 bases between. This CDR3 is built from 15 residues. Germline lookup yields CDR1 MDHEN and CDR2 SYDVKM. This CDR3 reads CASSPPARRRDEQYF. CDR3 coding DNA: TGTGCCAGCAGTCCCCCGGCTAGACGGCGTGACGAGCAGTACTTC.

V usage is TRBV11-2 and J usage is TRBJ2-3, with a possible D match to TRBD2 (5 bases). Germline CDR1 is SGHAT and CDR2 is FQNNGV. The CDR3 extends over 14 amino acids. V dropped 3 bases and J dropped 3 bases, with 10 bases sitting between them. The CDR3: CASSLGAYTDTQYF. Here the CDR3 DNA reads TGTGCCAGCAGCTTGGGAGCGTATACAGATACGCAGTATTTT.

The CDR3 region has the DNA TGTGCCAGCAGTTATGGGCTAGCGGGAGTCGAGCAGTTCTTC. Translation: CASSYGLAGVEQFF. The V and J genes are TRBV6-5 and TRBJ2-1; 10 bases agree with TRBD2. Germline values: CDR1 MNHEY, CDR2 SVGAGI. The CDR3 contains 14 residues. Unmatched junction bases numbered 6, after V lost 3 bases and J lost 10 bases.

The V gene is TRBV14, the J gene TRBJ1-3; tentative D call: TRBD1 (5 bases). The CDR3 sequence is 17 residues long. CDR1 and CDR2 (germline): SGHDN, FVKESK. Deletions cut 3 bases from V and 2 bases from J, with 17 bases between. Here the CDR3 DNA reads TGTGCCAGCAGCCATCTCGGACGCGGGGCTACTGGAAACACCATATATTTT. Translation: CASSHLGRGATGNTIYF.

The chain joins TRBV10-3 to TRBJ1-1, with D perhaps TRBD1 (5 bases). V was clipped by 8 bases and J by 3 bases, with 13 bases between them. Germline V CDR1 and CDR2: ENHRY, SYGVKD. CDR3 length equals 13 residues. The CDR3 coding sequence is TGTGCCATCGGGACTCTCAGGGACACTGAAGCTTTCTTT. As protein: CAIGTLRDTEAFF.